This is a list of T cell receptor beta chains from one sample in a study of blood T cell repertoires in COVID-19. Sequencing was performed with immunoSEQ multiplex PCR; in TCRdb, only in-frame clones are kept and a portion is missing. The sample consists of roughly 290,000 clones, around nine tenths of them appearing once. The sample comprised PBMCs or T cells enriched from blood (not recorded which). These receptors all stem from a woman aged 40 to 50 who had recovered from COVID-19. Each CDR3 is given with its conserved first and last residue. A D gene is named only where the DNA matches it firmly. Size is omitted from some rows. Given values are once, few, many or a class for expanded clones.

j_call v_call d_call clone_size cdr3_aa cdr3_nt
TRBJ1-4 TRBV25-1 TRBD1 once CASARTGPNEKLFF TGTGCCAGCGCCAGGACAGGCCCTAATGAAAAACTGTTTTTT
TRBJ2-5 TRBV18 TRBD2 NA CASSPGTSRGETQYF TGTGCCAGCTCACCAGGGACTAGCCGGGGTGAGACCCAGTACTTC
TRBJ2-1 TRBV7-2 NA NA CASSLERRNEQFF TGTGCCAGCAGCTTAGAGCGACGAAATGAGCAGTTCTTC
TRBJ1-2 TRBV4-3 NA few CASSPGTRGEAGYTF TGCGCCAGCAGCCCGGGGACACGGGGCGAGGCTGGCTACACCTTC
TRBJ2-5 TRBV29-1 TRBD2 NA CSVAHPAGGGETQYF TGCAGCGTTGCCCACCCTGCGGGAGGCGGGGAGACCCAGTACTTC
TRBJ1-1 TRBV12-5 TRBD1 NA CASGKGQGNTEAFF TGTGCTAGTGGTAAAGGACAGGGTAACACTGAAGCTTTCTTT
TRBJ2-3 TRBV28 TRBD2 NA CASRPASGRAGDTQYF TGTGCCAGCAGACCCGCCAGCGGGAGGGCCGGAGATACGCAGTATTTT
TRBJ2-1 TRBV14 NA NA CASSQGLYPGEQFF TGTGCCAGCAGCCAAGGCCTTTACCCCGGTGAGCAGTTCTTC
TRBJ2-3 TRBV18 NA NA CASSPRASLADTQYF TGTGCCAGCTCACCACGGGCTAGCTTGGCAGATACGCAGTATTTT
TRBJ2-5 TRBV3-1/TRBV3-2 NA NA CASRKRSQETQYF TGTGCCAGCAGGAAGAGGTCTCAAGAGACCCAGTACTTC
TRBJ1-3 TRBV28 NA NA CASSLFLSGNTIYF TGTGCCAGCAGTTTGTTCCTCTCTGGAAACACCATATATTTT
TRBJ1-1 TRBV11-1 NA once CASSFDRGNTEAFF TGTGCCAGCAGCTTCGATCGAGGGAACACTGAAGCTTTCTTT
TRBJ2-1 TRBV5-4 TRBD2 NA CASSSRLAGAENEQFF TGTGCCAGCAGCTCAAGACTAGCGGGAGCCGAAAATGAGCAGTTCTTC
TRBJ1-2 TRBV18 TRBD1 NA CASSPSEGTAQGYTF TGTGCCAGCTCACCTTCAGAAGGGACAGCCCAGGGCTACACCTTC
TRBJ1-2 TRBV3-1/TRBV3-2 NA few CASSRRTENYGYTF TGTGCCAGCAGCCGACGGACTGAGAACTATGGCTACACCTTC
TRBJ2-1 TRBV29-1 NA few CSAGIGLGGNEQFF TGCAGCGCCGGCATCGGGCTAGGGGGCAATGAGCAGTTCTTC
TRBJ1-2 TRBV28 TRBD1 NA CASSGGTHGYTF TGTGCCAGCTCAGGGGGGACCCATGGCTACACCTTC
TRBJ2-1 TRBV3-1/TRBV3-2 TRBD2 NA CASSHLLAGGPGEQFF TGTGCCAGCAGCCACCTACTAGCGGGAGGGCCGGGCGAGCAGTTCTTC
TRBJ2-4 TRBV3-1/TRBV3-2 NA once CASSQPGTKNIQYF TGTGCCAGCAGCCAACCGGGGACCAAAAACATTCAGTACTTC
TRBJ1-4 TRBV7-9 TRBD1 NA CASSLPGTGKEKLFF TGTGCCAGCAGCCTACCCGGGACAGGGAAAGAAAAACTGTTTTTT
TRBJ2-5 TRBV24-1 NA NA CATSDPPGGGETQYF TGTGCCACCAGTGATCCCCCGGGTGGCGGAGAGACCCAGTACTTC
TRBJ1-2 TRBV7-2 NA NA CASSLRAHGYTF TGTGCCAGCAGCCTCAGGGCGCATGGCTACACCTTC
TRBJ2-7 TRBV4-3 NA NA CASGVVGGYEQYF TGCGCCAGCGGGGTGGTCGGAGGTTACGAGCAGTACTTC
TRBJ1-2 TRBV3-1/TRBV3-2 NA NA CASSPGQLGYGYTF TGTGCCAGCAGCCCCGGACAGTTGGGATATGGCTACACCTTC
TRBJ1-5 TRBV2 NA NA CASSERGRGWNQPQHF TGTGCCAGCAGTGAACGGGGCAGGGGCTGGAATCAGCCCCAGCATTTT
TRBJ2-4 TRBV10-3 NA NA CAISAMVQGKNIQYF TGTGCCATCAGTGCCATGGTGCAGGGCAAAAACATTCAGTACTTC
TRBJ1-6 TRBV19 NA NA CASSVRPEASYNSPLHF TGTGCCAGTAGTGTCAGACCGGAGGCTTCCTATAATTCACCCCTCCACTTT
TRBJ1-2 TRBV2 NA NA CASRRELIAYGYTF TGTGCCAGCAGGCGGGAGCTAATCGCCTATGGCTACACCTTC
TRBJ2-3 TRBV7-9 NA NA CASSPSTDTQYF TGTGCCAGCAGCCCTAGCACAGATACGCAGTATTTT
TRBJ1-1 TRBV28 NA NA CASSLIGGRTEAFF TGTGCCAGCAGTTTAATCGGGGGTCGCACTGAAGCTTTCTTT
TRBJ2-3 TRBV7-2 NA once CASGDRDTQYF TGTGCCAGCGGCGACAGGGATACGCAGTATTTT
TRBJ1-2 TRBV9 TRBD1 NA CASSNTGGWGYTF TGTGCCAGCAGCAATACAGGGGGCTGGGGCTACACCTTC
TRBJ2-2 TRBV11-2 NA once CASSFTHANTGELFF TGTGCCAGCAGCTTCACTCACGCGAACACCGGGGAGCTGTTTTTT
TRBJ1-1 TRBV7-8 TRBD1 NA CASSSLGQITEAFF TGTGCCAGCAGCTCCCTGGGACAGATCACTGAAGCTTTCTTT
TRBJ1-4 TRBV19 TRBD1 NA CASSKQGSRLDPFNEKLFF TGTGCCAGTAGTAAACAGGGGTCCCGCTTAGACCCATTTAATGAAAAACTGTTTTTT
TRBJ2-7 TRBV28 NA NA CASSKPTGSYEQYF TGTGCCAGCAGCAAACCTACAGGGTCCTACGAGCAGTACTTC
TRBJ2-1 TRBV7-3 TRBD2 NA CASSLLAGGNEQFF TGTGCCAGCAGCCTATTGGCGGGAGGTAATGAGCAGTTCTTC
TRBJ1-5 TRBV10-2 NA NA CASSESTVGRQPQHF TGCGCCAGCAGTGAGTCGACTGTGGGGAGACAGCCCCAGCATTTT
TRBJ1-1 TRBV5-1 NA NA CASSSPSGFTEAFF TGCGCCAGCAGCTCCCCTAGTGGGTTCACTGAAGCTTTCTTT